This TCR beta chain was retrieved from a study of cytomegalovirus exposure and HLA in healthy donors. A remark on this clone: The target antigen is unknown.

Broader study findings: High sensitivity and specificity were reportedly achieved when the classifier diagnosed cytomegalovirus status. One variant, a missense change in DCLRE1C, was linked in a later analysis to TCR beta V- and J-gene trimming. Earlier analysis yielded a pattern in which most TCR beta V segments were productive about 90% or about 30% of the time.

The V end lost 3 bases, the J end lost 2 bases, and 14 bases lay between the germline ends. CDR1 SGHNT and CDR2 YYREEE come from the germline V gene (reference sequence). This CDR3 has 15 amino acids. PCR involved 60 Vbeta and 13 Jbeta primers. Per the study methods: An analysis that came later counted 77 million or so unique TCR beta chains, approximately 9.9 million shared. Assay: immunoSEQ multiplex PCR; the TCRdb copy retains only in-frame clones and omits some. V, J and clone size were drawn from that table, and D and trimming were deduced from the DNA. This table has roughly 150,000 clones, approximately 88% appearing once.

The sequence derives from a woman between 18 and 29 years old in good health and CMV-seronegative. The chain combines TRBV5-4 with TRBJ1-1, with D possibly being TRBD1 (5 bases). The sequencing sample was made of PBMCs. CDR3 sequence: CASSWGGRANTEAFF. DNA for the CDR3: TGTGCCAGCAGCTGGGGGGGACGGGCCAACACTGAAGCTTTCTTT.